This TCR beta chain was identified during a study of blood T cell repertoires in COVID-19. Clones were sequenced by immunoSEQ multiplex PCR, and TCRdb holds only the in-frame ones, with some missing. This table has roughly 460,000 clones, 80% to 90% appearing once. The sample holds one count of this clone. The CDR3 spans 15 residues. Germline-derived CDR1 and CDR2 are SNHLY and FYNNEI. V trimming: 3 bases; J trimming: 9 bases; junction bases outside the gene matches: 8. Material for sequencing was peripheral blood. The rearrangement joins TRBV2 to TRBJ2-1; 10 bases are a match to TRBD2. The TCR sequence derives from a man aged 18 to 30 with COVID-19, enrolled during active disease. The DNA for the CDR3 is TGTGCCAGCAGTGATTGGGCTAGCGGGGGCGGTGAGCAGTTCTTC. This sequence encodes CASSDWASGGGEQFF.